Below, 12 T cell receptor beta chains from the same sample are listed, as sequenced in a study of blood T cells in healthy people across ages. With a J-beta primer mix and a sample-barcoded 5' primer, a second PCR ran roughly 6 to 11 cycles. TCRdb reprocessed the 5' RACE reads via MiXCR and lists one record per CDR3 protein. Of 750,000 to 950,000 distinct CDR3 sequences listed, roughly 26% are singletons. This same sample was also part of a study on T cells of mothers and their children.

The sequenced material came from blood. Receptor source: a boy aged 10-17 years in good health.

The CDR3 here is CASSQVTGPSGANVLTF. In DNA, the CDR3 is TGTGCCAGCAGCCAGGTGACAGGGCCCTCTGGGGCCAACGTCCTGACTTTC. V and J are TRBV4-2 and TRBJ2-6, with TRBD1 matching over 7 bases. This CDR3 comprises 17 residues. Trimming cost V 3 bases and J 0 bases; bases outside gene matches: 5. CDR1 is LGHNA and CDR2 is YNFKEQ in the germline V gene.

The chain couples TRBV9 to TRBJ2-5; 11 bases align to TRBD2. The J call may be faulty, since TRBJ2-1 better matches the DNA end. CDR3 size: 15 residues. Looked up from germline, CDR1 is SGDLS and CDR2 is YYNGEE. In DNA form, the CDR3 reads TGTGCCAGCAGCGTAGGACTAGCGGGGCTCAATGAGCAGTTCTTC. Amino acid sequence: CASSVGLAGLNEQFF.

This clonotype was recorded a few times. The chain has TRBV7-2 and TRBJ2-1, with a tentative D call TRBD1 (6 bases). Near its end, the DNA agrees better with TRBJ2-7, so the J call may be wrong. CDR1 is SGHTA and CDR2 is FQGNSA in the germline V gene. This CDR3 spans 16 amino acids. The CDR3: CASSLGPGSGAYEQYF. The CDR3 nucleotides are TGTGCCAGCAGCTTAGGTCCTGGGTCAGGGGCTTACGAGCAGTACTTC.

V usage is TRBV28 and J usage is TRBJ2-5, with D possibly being TRBD1 (5 bases). Trimming shortened V by 7 bases and J by 2 bases, and 17 bases separated the two germline ends. Germline CDR1 reads MDHEN; CDR2 reads SYDVKM. This CDR3 spans 15 amino acids. The CDR3 nucleotides are TGTGCCAGCAATGGTCCCCCAGGGCGGCAAGAGACCCAGTACTTC. Its protein product is CASNGPPGRQETQYF. The full variable domain, completed using reference TRBV28 and TRBJ2-5, is DVKVTQSSRYLVKRTGEKVFLECVQDMDHENMFWYRQDPGLGLRLIYFSYDVKMKEKGDIPEGYSVSREKKERFSLILESASTNQTSMYLCASNGPPGRQETQYFGPGTRLLVL.

This clonotype has a handful of counts. The chain employs TRBV18 and TRBJ2-7; TRBD1 aligns across 10 bases. The length of the CDR3 is 12 residues. Germline V lookup: CDR1 KGHSH, CDR2 LQKENI. V lost 0 bases and J lost 11; bases outside the gene matches: 1. CDR3 amino acids: CASSPPGQGKYF. The CDR3 coding sequence is TGTGCCAGCTCACCACCGGGACAGGGGAAGTACTTC.

The rearrangement joins TRBV7-9 to TRBJ1-1; weak D call: TRBD1 (5 bases). Deletions cut 6 bases from V and 4 bases from J, with 9 bases between. The CDR3 totals 12 residues. Germline lookup yields CDR1 SEHNR and CDR2 FQNEAQ (reference sequence). CDR3 in amino acids: CASRSGSTEAFF. CDR3 coding DNA: TGTGCCAGCAGATCAGGGAGCACTGAAGCTTTCTTT.

This clonotype has just a few counts. The chain joins TRBV7-6 to TRBJ2-7, with a tentative D call TRBD2 (5 bases). The V end lost 0 bases, the J end lost 6 bases, and 9 bases lay between the germline ends. The CDR3 has 13 residues. Per the germline V gene, CDR1 is SGHVS and CDR2 is FNYEAQ. The CDR3 region has the DNA TGTGCCAGCAGCTTAGCCGGCGGGTCCGAGCAGTACTTC. Translated, it gives CASSLAGGSEQYF.

The chain couples TRBV4-1 to TRBJ1-1; TRBD1 agrees at 8 bases. The CDR3 spans 14 residues. Per the germline V gene, CDR1 is MGHRA and CDR2 is YSYEKL. V gave up 1 base and J gave up 5 bases; unmatched junction bases: 3. CDR3: CASSQGTGSTEAFF. The CDR3 DNA is TGCGCCAGCAGCCAAGGGACAGGGAGTACTGAAGCTTTCTTT.

The rearrangement uses TRBV18 and TRBJ1-1, with 8 bases that match TRBD1. J was trimmed by 0 bases and V by 5 bases; bases with no gene match: 5. Germline loops: CDR1 KGHSH, CDR2 LQKENI. The CDR3 length is 15 residues. The CDR3 nucleotides are TGTGCCAGCTCAGTAGGACAGGGTCTGAACACTGAAGCTTTCTTT. Protein: CASSVGQGLNTEAFF.

The V gene is TRBV19, the J gene TRBJ2-5, with TRBD2 identical over 8 bases. The DNA end is a closer match to TRBJ2-1, so the J assignment may be wrong. There are 14 residues in the CDR3. From germline, CDR1 is LNHDA and CDR2 SQIVND (reference sequence). CDR3 protein: CASSNGGAVNEQFF. The CDR3 DNA is TGTGCCAGTAGTAACGGGGGGGCCGTCAATGAGCAGTTCTTC.

The rearrangement uses TRBV5-1 and TRBJ1-4; TRBD1 agrees at 10 bases. CDR1 and CDR2 (germline): SGHRS, YFSETQ. The CDR3 is 14 residues long. Trimming removed 1 base from V and 8 bases from J; junction bases left unmatched: 2. CDR3 in amino acids: CASSLRDRGEKLFF. CDR3 bases: TGCGCCAGCAGCTTGCGGGACAGGGGCGAAAAACTGTTTTTT. The full variable domain, completed using reference TRBV5-1 and TRBJ1-4, is KAGVTQTPRYLIKTRGQQVTLSCSPISGHRSVSWYQQTPGQGLQFLFEYFSETQRNKGNFPGRFSGRQFSNSRSEMNVSTLELGDSALYLCASSLRDRGEKLFFGSGTQLSVL.

This clonotype was counted between two and nine times. This chain joins TRBV5-1 and TRBJ2-5, with D perhaps matching TRBD1 or TRBD2 (5 bases each). The CDR3 is 15 residues long. CDR1 SGHRS and CDR2 YFSETQ come from the germline V gene. With 0 bases removed from V and 5 bases from J, the gap between germline ends came to 14 bases. CDR3 residues: CASSLGRGLRETQYF. CDR3 coding DNA: TGCGCCAGCAGCTTGGGCCGGGGCTTGCGGGAGACCCAGTACTTC.